The 23 T cell receptor beta chains below all came from one sample that was sequenced in a study of T cell responses to AZD1222 COVID-19 vaccine. The assay was immunoSEQ multiplex PCR, and TCRdb's table has in-frame clones only and misses some. The data hold 100,000 to 120,000 clones, with just under 95% observed a single time. The input for sequencing was peripheral blood, taken 28 days after the second AZD1222 dose. The receptors here all came from an adult who received the AZD1222 COVID-19 vaccine.

This sequence joins TRBV24-1 and TRBJ2-2; TRBD1 might be the D (6 bases). CDR1 is KGHDR and CDR2 is SFDVKD in the germline V gene. V was cut by 0 bases and J by 3 bases, with 10 bases left in between. The CDR3 runs 16 residues. CDR3 protein: CATSDLEAGDTGELFF. The DNA for the CDR3 is TGTGCCACCAGTGATTTGGAGGCAGGGGACACCGGGGAGCTGTTTTTT.

V usage is TRBV7-9 and J usage is TRBJ2-7; 12 bases line up with TRBD1. The length of the CDR3 is 16 residues. With 3 bases clipped from V and 7 bases from J, the junction kept 10 bases outside the gene matches. Germline loops: CDR1 SEHNR, CDR2 FQNEAQ (reference sequence). DNA of the CDR3: TGTGCCAGCAGCTTTCAGACGGGACAGGGGGCGCGGGAGCAGTACTTC. Protein product: CASSFQTGQGAREQYF.

This chain connects TRBV6-4 to TRBJ2-3; perhaps TRBD1 as D (6 bases). There are 16 residues in the CDR3. Looked up from germline, CDR1 is MRHNA and CDR2 is SNTAGT. The V end was cut by 2 bases, the J end by 0 bases, with 12 bases between. CDR3 sequence: CASSDTRGSSTDTQYF. CDR3 bases: TGTGCCAGCAGTGACACCAGGGGCTCTAGCACAGATACGCAGTATTTT.

The chain employs TRBV18 and TRBJ2-5; 7 bases align to TRBD1. Trimming at V came to 2 bases and at J to 4 bases, leaving 7 bases not matched to a gene. The CDR3 extends over 15 amino acids. CDR1 and CDR2 (germline): KGHSH, LQKENI. CDR3 sequence reads: CASSPTRGGRETQYF. The CDR3 coding sequence is TGTGCCAGCTCACCAACTCGAGGGGGCAGAGAGACCCAGTACTTC.

The chain uses TRBV19 and TRBJ2-7, with D uncertain. This CDR3 is built from 14 residues. The V and J ends lost 4 bases and 2 bases respectively, with 12 bases between them. The germline gives CDR1 LNHDA, CDR2 SQIVND (reference sequence). CDR3 residues: CASSTGPLAYEQYF. The DNA of the CDR3 is TGTGCCAGTAGTACCGGTCCCTTGGCCTACGAGCAGTACTTC.

The chain employs TRBV2 and TRBJ2-7; D tentatively fits TRBD1 or TRBD2 (5 bases each). Per the germline V gene, CDR1 is SNHLY and CDR2 is FYNNEI. V was clipped by 4 bases and J by 5 bases, with 15 bases between them. The CDR3 runs to 14 residues. The CDR3: CASSVVGRGNEQYF. The DNA for the CDR3 is TGTGCCAGCAGTGTAGTGGGACGTGGGAACGAGCAGTACTTC.

The rearrangement links TRBV5-6 to TRBJ2-5; 8 bases are shared with TRBD2. V trimming: 6 bases; J trimming: 5 bases; junction bases outside the gene matches: 15. Germline V CDR1 and CDR2: SGHDT, YYEEEE. The CDR3 contains 16 residues. CDR3: CASTSPIAVAGETQYF. Written as DNA, the CDR3 is TGTGCCAGCACCTCGCCTATAGCGGTAGCGGGGGAGACCCAGTACTTC. The entire variable domain, with the rest obtained from reference TRBV5-6 and TRBJ2-5, is as follows: DAGVTQSPTHLIKTRGQQVTLRCSPKSGHDTVSWYQQALGQGPQFIFQYYEEEERQRGNFPDRFSGHQFPNYSSELNVNALLLGDSALYLCASTSPIAVAGETQYFGPGTRLLVL.

This rearrangement joins TRBV15 to TRBJ2-7, with 9 positions matching TRBD1. The CDR3 length is 16 residues. V was clipped by 1 base and J by 6 bases; unmatched bases: 10. Germline CDR1 is LNHNV and CDR2 is YYDKDF (reference sequence). The CDR3 loop reads CATSRGKNRGPGEQYF. CDR3 DNA: TGTGCCACCAGCAGAGGAAAGAACAGGGGGCCAGGCGAGCAGTACTTC. The whole variable domain, filled in from reference TRBV15 and TRBJ2-7, reads DAMVIQNPRYQVTQFGKPVTLSCSQTLNHNVMYWYQQKSSQAPKLLFHYYDKDFNNEADTPDNFQSRRPNTSFCFLDIRSPGLGDTAMYLCATSRGKNRGPGEQYFGPGTRLTVT.

The J gene is TRBJ1-3, the V gene TRBV5-6; unclear D gene. Trimming left V 2 bases short and J 0 bases short, with 15 bases between. Per the germline V gene, CDR1 is SGHDT and CDR2 is YYEEEE. The CDR3 runs to 17 residues. CDR3 in amino acids: CASSLMPSQTSGNTIYF. The CDR3 region has the DNA TGTGCCAGCAGCTTAATGCCGTCCCAGACCTCTGGAAACACCATATATTTT.

The chain links TRBV7-2 to TRBJ2-1; D gene ambiguous. V was pared by 2 bases and J by 0 bases, with 8 bases between. The germline CDR1 and CDR2 sequences are SGHTA and FQGNSA. This CDR3 contains 15 residues. CDR3: CASSLTASSYNEQFF. The CDR3 bases are TGTGCCAGCAGCTTAACAGCCAGCTCCTACAATGAGCAGTTCTTC.

The chain joins TRBV28 to TRBJ1-3, with no clear D. The ends were cut back, 3 bases at V and 0 bases at J, with 6 bases in the middle. The CDR3 has 14 amino acids. CDR1 and CDR2 from the germline V gene are MDHEN and SYDVKM. As DNA, the CDR3 is TGTGCCAGCAGTTTTTTAATCTCTGGAAACACCATATATTTT. Amino acids: CASSFLISGNTIYF.

The V gene is TRBV18, the J gene TRBJ2-5; possible D gene TRBD1, 5 bases. The V gene's germline CDR1 is KGHSH and CDR2 LQKENI. This CDR3 region has 15 residues. Trimming stripped 3 bases from V and 9 bases from J, with 20 bases between. The CDR3 region is CASSPTWTAEGAQYF. The CDR3, as DNA: TGTGCCAGCTCACCTACTTGGACGGCGGAAGGGGCCCAGTACTTC.

The V gene is TRBV7-2, the J gene TRBJ2-3; D not certain. CDR3 length equals 14 residues. CDR1 is SGHTA, CDR2 FQGNSA, per germline. V shed 5 bases and J shed 0 bases, with 9 bases lying between them. The CDR3 region has the DNA TGTGCCAGCAGCCCCCTGGTTAGCACAGATACGCAGTATTTT. Its protein product is CASSPLVSTDTQYF.

The chain employs TRBV13 and TRBJ1-5; 8 bases are shared with TRBD1. V trimming: 5 bases; J trimming: 4 bases; junction bases outside the gene matches: 4. The germline V gene encodes CDR1 PRHDT and CDR2 FYEKMQ (reference sequence). The CDR3 totals 14 residues. CDR3: CASSTNRGNQPQHF. CDR3 nucleotide sequence: TGTGCCAGCAGCACTAACAGGGGGAATCAGCCCCAGCATTTT. Variable domain in full (rest from reference TRBV13 and TRBJ1-5): AAGVIQSPRHLIKEKRETATLKCYPIPRHDTVYWYQQGPGQDPQFLISFYEKMQSDKGSIPDRFSAQQFSDYHSELNMSSLELGDSALYFCASSTNRGNQPQHFGDGTRLSIL.

The gene calls are TRBV6-5 and TRBJ1-1; possible D gene TRBD1, 5 bases. Trimming cost V 6 bases and J 11 bases, with 19 bases left between them. Germline V gene data show CDR1 as MNHEY and CDR2 as SVGAGI. The CDR3 has 13 residues. The CDR3 sequence: CASSLTGPGGAFF. In nucleotides, the CDR3 is TGTGCCAGCAGCCTTACAGGACCCGGGGGGGCTTTCTTT.

The chain carries TRBV5-4 and TRBJ2-3; 10 nucleotides match TRBD2. V shed 8 bases, J shed 5 bases, and the junction held 5 bases outside the gene matches. Germline CDR1 and CDR2: SGHNT and YYREEE (reference sequence). The CDR3 has 13 residues. In nucleotides, the CDR3 is TGTGCCAGTTCCCTAGCGGGGGTAGATACGCAGTATTTT. Protein product: CASSLAGVDTQYF.

This chain joins TRBV11-2 and TRBJ2-2; D remains ambiguous. The CDR3 consists of 12 residues. In germline, CDR1 is SGHAT, CDR2 FQNNGV. The V and J ends lost 7 bases and 6 bases respectively, with 9 bases between them. DNA for the CDR3: TGTGCCAGCAACTTCCATCCCGGGGAGCTGTTTTTT. Protein: CASNFHPGELFF.

The V gene is TRBV2, the J gene TRBJ1-5; D gene ambiguous. The V gene lost 7 bases and the J gene lost 4 bases, with 11 bases spanning the gap. The CDR3 is 13 residues long. Germline values: CDR1 SNHLY, CDR2 FYNNEI. CDR3 sequence: CASNSENNQPQHF. The CDR3 region has the DNA TGTGCCAGCAACTCAGAAAATAATCAGCCCCAGCATTTT.

CDR3 protein: CASSIRSGTRDQPQHF. The CDR3 nucleotides are TGTGCCAGTAGTATAAGGAGCGGGACGCGGGATCAGCCCCAGCATTTT. The chain uses TRBV19 and TRBJ1-5; D perhaps matches TRBD1 (5 bases). Germline assignment: CDR1 LNHDA and CDR2 SQIVND (reference sequence). The CDR3 is made up of 16 amino acids. Trimming shortened V by 2 bases and J by 5 bases, and 16 bases separated the two germline ends.

The CDR3 protein is CASSLDSNYGYTF. CDR3 bases: TGTGCCAGCAGTTTGGACAGCAACTATGGCTACACCTTC. The chain recombines TRBV6-5 with TRBJ1-2; D may be TRBD1 (6 bases). Between the trimmed V and J ends, which lost 4 bases and 2 bases, there was a span of 8 bases. The CDR3 contains 13 residues. CDR1 MNHEY and CDR2 SVGAGI come from the germline V gene.

This chain connects TRBV27 to TRBJ1-1; D is uncertain. Trimming took 3 bases from V and 5 from J, leaving 10 bases between them. The CDR3 contains 13 residues. The germline gives CDR1 MNHEY, CDR2 SMNVEV (reference sequence). The CDR3 spells CASSLNGWTEAFF. As DNA, the CDR3 is TGTGCCAGCAGTTTGAACGGATGGACTGAAGCTTTCTTT.

This clone was observed once. The chain recombines TRBV7-3 with TRBJ1-1; D is unresolved. V lost 2 bases, J lost 4 bases, and 8 bases lay in between. The CDR3 covers 13 residues. CDR1 SGHTA and CDR2 FQGTGA come from the germline V gene. CDR3 loop: CASSLSRSTEAFF. In nucleotides, the CDR3 is TGTGCCAGCAGCTTATCCCGGAGCACTGAAGCTTTCTTT.

J is TRBJ2-7 and V is TRBV7-2; no clear D. CDR3 length: 12 amino acids. The germline gives CDR1 SGHTA, CDR2 FQGNSA. V lost 4 bases, J lost 6 bases, and 10 bases lay in between. DNA of the CDR3: TGTGCCAGCAGCTCCCGAATGTCCGAGCAGTACTTC. The encoded protein is CASSSRMSEQYF.